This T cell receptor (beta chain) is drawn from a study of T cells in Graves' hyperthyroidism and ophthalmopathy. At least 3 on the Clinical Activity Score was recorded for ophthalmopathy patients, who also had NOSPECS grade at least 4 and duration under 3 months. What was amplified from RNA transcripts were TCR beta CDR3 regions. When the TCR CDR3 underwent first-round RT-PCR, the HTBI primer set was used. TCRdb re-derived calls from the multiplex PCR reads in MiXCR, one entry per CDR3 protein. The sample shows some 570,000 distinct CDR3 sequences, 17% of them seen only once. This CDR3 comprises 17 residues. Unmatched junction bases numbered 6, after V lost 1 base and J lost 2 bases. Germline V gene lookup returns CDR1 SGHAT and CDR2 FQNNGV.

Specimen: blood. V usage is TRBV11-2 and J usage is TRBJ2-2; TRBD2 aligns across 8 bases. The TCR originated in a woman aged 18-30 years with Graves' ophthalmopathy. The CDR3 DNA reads TGTGCCAGCAGCTTAGTAGGCGGGGGGTTAAACACCGGGGAGCTGTTTTTT. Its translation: CASSLVGGGLNTGELFF.